This T cell receptor beta chain was identified during a study of regulatory T cells in long-lasting Graves disease. Construction of the TCR beta libraries employed iRepertoire HTBI primers in conjunction with Arm-PCR of CDR3 regions. TCRdb re-called the multiplex PCR reads with MiXCR, one entry per CDR3 protein. The sample holds some 450,000 distinct CDR3 sequences, about a quarter seen once. Of note for this clonotype: Antigen specificity is unknown.

Time point meaning: persistent/refractory GD, antithyroid drugs over 5 years with positive TRAb. Making the TCR library involved RNA that had been extracted from PBMCs. Study-level points and caveats: Lower TCR diversity characterized persistent Graves' patients relative to newly diagnosed patients. Gene preferences differed: TRBV28, TRBJ1-2, TRBJ2-5 in persistent cases. New patients shared fewer public clonotypes (approximately 1,000) than persistent patients did (roughly 2,500).

The CDR3 has 13 residues. Germline V gives CDR1 LGHDT, CDR2 YNNKEL (reference sequence). The V end was cut by 7 bases, the J end by 3 bases, with 13 bases between. This receptor was obtained from a female donor with Graves disease. The gene calls are TRBV3-1 and TRBJ2-7; D may correspond to TRBD1 or TRBD2 (6 bases each). The sequenced sample was peripheral blood mononuclear cells (PBMCs), obtained when the disease was refractory, from a patient treated with antithyroid drugs. Here the CDR3 DNA reads TGTGCCAGCACCCTGGGGGGACACTACGAGCAGTACTTC. Residues: CASTLGGHYEQYF.